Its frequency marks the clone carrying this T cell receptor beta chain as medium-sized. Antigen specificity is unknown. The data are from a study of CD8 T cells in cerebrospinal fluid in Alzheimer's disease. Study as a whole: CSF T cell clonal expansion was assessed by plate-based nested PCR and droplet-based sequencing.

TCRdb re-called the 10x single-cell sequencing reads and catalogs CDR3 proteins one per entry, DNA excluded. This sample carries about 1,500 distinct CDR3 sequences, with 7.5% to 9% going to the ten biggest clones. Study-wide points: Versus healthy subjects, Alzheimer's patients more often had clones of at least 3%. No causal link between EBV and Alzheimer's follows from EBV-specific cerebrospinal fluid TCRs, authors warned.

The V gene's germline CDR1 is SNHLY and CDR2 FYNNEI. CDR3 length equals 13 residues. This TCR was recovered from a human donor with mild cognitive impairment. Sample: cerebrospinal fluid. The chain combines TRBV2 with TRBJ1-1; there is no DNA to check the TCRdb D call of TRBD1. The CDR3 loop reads CASSVRENTEAFF.